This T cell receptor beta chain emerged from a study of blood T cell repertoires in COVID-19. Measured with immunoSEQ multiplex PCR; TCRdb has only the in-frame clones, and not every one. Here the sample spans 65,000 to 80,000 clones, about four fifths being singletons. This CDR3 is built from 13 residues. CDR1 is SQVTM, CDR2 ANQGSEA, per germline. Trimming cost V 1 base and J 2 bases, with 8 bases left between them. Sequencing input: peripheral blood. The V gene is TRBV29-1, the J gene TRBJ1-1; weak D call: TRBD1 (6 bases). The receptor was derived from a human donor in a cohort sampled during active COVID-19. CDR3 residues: CSVEGTVNTEAFF. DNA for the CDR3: TGCAGCGTTGAAGGGACAGTAAACACTGAAGCTTTCTTT.